Here is one T cell receptor beta chain with its context. Its antigen is still unknown. The data derive from a study of cytotoxic CD8 clonotypes in ibrutinib-treated CLL. Study at large: Within the patient group, 11 were relapsed/refractory and some 15 treatment-naive, and around 17 were IGHV unmutated. Study results and caveats: Whereas clonality rose at ibrutinib response, it declined toward baseline at progression. Baseline levels of clonality went above those of age-matched healthy donors and moved with circulating CD8+ T-cell counts. Public clonotypes were rare and shrank or held steady on treatment.

Sequenced by immunoSEQ multiplex PCR; TCRdb stores in-frame clones only, minus some. The sample lists about 130,000 clones, approximately 83% seen once, with around 2.1% in the top ten. The CDR3 runs 13 residues. V lost 5 bases, J lost 4 bases, and 11 bases lay in between. The germline gives CDR1 SEHNR, CDR2 FQNEAQ (reference sequence). This sequence originates from a human donor with chronic lymphocytic leukemia. This chain links TRBV7-9 with TRBJ1-2; weak D call: TRBD1 (5 bases). The sample here was PBMCs, taken after 24 months of ibrutinib treatment. CDR3 nucleotides: TGTGCCAGCAGCGCCGGGACGTTCTATGGCTACACCTTC. Translation gives CASSAGTFYGYTF.